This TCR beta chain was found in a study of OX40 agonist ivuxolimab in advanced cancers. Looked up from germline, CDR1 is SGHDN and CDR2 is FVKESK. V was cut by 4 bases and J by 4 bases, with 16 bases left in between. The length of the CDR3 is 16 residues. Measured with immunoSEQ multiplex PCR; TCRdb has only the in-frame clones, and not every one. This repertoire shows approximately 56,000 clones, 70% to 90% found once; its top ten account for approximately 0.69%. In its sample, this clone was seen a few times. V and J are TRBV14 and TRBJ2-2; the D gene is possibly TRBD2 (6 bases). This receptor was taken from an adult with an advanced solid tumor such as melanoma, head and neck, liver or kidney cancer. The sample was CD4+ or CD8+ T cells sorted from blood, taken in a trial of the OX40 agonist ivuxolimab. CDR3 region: CASSLPGLLSTGELFF. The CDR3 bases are TGTGCCAGCAGCCTTCCGGGACTTTTGAGCACCGGGGAGCTGTTTTTT. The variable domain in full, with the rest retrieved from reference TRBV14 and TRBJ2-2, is EAGVTQFPSHSVIEKGQTVTLRCDPISGHDNLYWYRRVMGKEIKFLLHFVKESKQDESGMPNNRFLAERTGGTYSTLKVQPAELEDSGVYFCASSLPGLLSTGELFFGEGSRLTVL.